This T cell receptor (beta chain) originates from a study of beta chain features in type 1 diabetes. Germline CDR1 is MGHRA and CDR2 is YSYEKL. The CDR3 runs to 15 residues. Deletions cut 3 bases from V and 5 bases from J, with 16 bases between. This clone was seen more than once but under ten times. Of the isolated RNA, all was reverse transcribed, and so the sequenced material was expressed TCRB transcripts. Naive, central memory and regulatory T cell samples yielded about 3.9 million reads on average. Only in-frame clones appear in the TCRdb table, and some are missing; sequencing was by immunoSEQ multiplex PCR. This sample has under 800,000 clones; roughly 15% occur once, and the top ten carry roughly 0.098%.

Source material: naive CD4+ T cells from blood. The source of this sequence is a man between 18 and 35 years old in good health. The rearrangement uses TRBV4-1 and TRBJ1-1; D not certain. CDR3 bases: TGCGCCAGCAGCCAGTCAACTATGATCCGGACTGAAGCTTTCTTT. This translates into CASSQSTMIRTEAFF.